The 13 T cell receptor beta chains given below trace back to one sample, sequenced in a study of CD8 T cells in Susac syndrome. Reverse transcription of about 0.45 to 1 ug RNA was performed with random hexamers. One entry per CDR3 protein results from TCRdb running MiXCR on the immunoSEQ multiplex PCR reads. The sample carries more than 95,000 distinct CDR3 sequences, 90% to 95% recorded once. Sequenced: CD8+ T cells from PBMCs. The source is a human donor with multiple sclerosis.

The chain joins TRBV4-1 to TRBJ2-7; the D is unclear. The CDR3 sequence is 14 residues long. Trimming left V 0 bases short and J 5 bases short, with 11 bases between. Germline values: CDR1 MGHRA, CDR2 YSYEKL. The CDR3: CASSQDLPSDEQYF. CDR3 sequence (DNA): TGCGCCAGCAGCCAAGATCTCCCGAGCGACGAGCAGTACTTC.

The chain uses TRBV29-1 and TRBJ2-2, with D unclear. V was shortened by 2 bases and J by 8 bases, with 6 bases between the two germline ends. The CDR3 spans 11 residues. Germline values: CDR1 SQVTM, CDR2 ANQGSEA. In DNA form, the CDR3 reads TGCAGCGTTGAACGTAAAGGGGAGCTGTTTTTT. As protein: CSVERKGELFF.

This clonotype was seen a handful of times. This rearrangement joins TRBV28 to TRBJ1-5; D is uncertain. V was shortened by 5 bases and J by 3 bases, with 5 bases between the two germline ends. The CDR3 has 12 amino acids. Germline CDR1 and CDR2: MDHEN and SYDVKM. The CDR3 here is CASSPTNQPQHF. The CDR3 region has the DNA TGTGCCAGCAGTCCAACCAATCAGCCCCAGCATTTT. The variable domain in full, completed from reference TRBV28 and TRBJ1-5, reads DVKVTQSSRYLVKRTGEKVFLECVQDMDHENMFWYRQDPGLGLRLIYFSYDVKMKEKGDIPEGYSVSREKKERFSLILESASTNQTSMYLCASSPTNQPQHFGDGTRLSIL.

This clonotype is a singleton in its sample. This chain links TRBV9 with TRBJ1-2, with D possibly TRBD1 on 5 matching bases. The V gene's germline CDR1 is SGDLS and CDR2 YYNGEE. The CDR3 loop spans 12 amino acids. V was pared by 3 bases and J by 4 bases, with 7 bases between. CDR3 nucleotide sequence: TGTGCCAGCAGCGCAGGGATCTATGGCTACACCTTC. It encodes CASSAGIYGYTF.

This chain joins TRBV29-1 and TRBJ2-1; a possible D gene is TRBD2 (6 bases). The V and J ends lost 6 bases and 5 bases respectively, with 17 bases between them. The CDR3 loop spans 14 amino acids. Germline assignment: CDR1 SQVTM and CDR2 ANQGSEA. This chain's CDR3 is CSVGWRGNHNEQFF. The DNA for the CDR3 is TGCAGCGTGGGGTGGAGGGGCAACCACAATGAGCAGTTCTTC.

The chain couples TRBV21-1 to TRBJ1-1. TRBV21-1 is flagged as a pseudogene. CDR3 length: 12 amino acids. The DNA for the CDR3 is TGTGCCAGCAATGGGGAAGGTACTGAAGCTTTCTTT. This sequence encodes CASNGEGTEAFF.

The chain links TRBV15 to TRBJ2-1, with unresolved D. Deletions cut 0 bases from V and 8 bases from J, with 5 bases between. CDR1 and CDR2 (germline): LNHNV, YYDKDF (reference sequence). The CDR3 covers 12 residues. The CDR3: CATSRDEDEQFF. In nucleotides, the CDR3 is TGTGCCACCAGCAGAGATGAGGATGAGCAGTTCTTC.

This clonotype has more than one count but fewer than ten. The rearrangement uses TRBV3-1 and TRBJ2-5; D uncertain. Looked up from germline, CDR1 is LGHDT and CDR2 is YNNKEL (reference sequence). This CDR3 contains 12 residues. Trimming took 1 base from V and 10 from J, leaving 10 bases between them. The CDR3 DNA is TGTGCCAGCAGCCAAGGGCACCCTAGCCAGTACTTC. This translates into CASSQGHPSQYF.

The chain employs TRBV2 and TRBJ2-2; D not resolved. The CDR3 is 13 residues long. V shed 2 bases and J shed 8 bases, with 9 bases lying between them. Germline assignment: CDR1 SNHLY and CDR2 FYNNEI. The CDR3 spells CASSESSWGELFF. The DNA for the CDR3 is TGTGCCAGCAGTGAATCAAGTTGGGGGGAGCTGTTTTTT.

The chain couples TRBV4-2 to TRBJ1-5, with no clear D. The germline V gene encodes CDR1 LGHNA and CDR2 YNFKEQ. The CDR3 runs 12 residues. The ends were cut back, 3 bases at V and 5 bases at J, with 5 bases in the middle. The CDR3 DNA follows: TGTGCCAGCAGCCATGGAGATCAGCCCCAGCATTTT. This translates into CASSHGDQPQHF.

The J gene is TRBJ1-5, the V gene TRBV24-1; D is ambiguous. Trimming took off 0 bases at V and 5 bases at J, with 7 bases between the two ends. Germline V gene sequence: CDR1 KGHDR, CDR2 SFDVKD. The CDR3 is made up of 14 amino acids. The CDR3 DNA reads TGTGCCACCAGTGATTTGGGCGGCGATCAGCCCCAGCATTTT. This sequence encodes CATSDLGGDQPQHF.

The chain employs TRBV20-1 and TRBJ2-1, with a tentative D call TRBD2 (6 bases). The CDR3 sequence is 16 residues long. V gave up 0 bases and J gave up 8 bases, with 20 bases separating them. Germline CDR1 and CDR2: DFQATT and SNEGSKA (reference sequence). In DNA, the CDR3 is TGCAGTGCTAGAGATCTTGTCCGGGAGACCTTCGATGAGCAGTTCTTC. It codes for CSARDLVRETFDEQFF.

The CDR3 DNA reads as TGTGCCACCAGCAGAGACTTGGCAGGCTACGAGCAGTACGTC. It specifies CATSRDLAGYEQYV. The rearrangement uses TRBV15 and TRBJ2-7; D gene uncertain. The germline V gene has CDR1 LNHNV and CDR2 YYDKDF (reference sequence). This CDR3 comprises 14 residues. Trimming shortened V by 0 bases and J by 3 bases, and 9 bases separated the two germline ends.